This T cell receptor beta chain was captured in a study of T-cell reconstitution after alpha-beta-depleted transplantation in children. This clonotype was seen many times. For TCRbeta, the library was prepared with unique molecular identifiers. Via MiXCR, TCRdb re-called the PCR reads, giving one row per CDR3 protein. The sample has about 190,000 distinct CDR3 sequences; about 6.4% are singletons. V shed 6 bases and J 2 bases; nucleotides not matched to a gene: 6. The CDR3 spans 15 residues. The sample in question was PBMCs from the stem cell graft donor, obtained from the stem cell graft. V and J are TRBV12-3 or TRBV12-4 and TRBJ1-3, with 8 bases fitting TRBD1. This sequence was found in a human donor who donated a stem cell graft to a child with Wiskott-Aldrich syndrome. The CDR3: CASSPTGDTGNTIYF. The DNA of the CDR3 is TGTGCCAGCAGCCCGACAGGGGATACTGGAAACACCATATATTTT.